One T cell receptor (beta chain) is described in this entry. The specificity of this receptor is unknown. One junction end disagrees with the germline gene, perhaps due to a read error. The patients picked for sequencing were ones in whom flow cytometry had shown an expansion of CD8+CD57+ cells. Severe acquired aplastic anemia was diagnosed in all patients according to International Study of Aplastic Anemia and Agranulocytosis and Camitta criteria. At the time blood was sampled, none of the patients had received any therapy. The study deep-sequenced TCR repertoires of sorted CD4+ and CD8+ blood T cells from severe aplastic anemia patients and healthy subjects. Patients were enrolled under clinicaltrials.gov protocols 00001620, 01623167, 00001397, 00071045, 00081523 and 00961064 in the USA. Ficoll-Paque density gradient centrifugation was used to isolate peripheral blood mononuclear cells. Before DNA extraction, CD4+ and CD8+ T cells were sorted with FACS or magnetic beads.

The cysteine opens and the phenylalanine closes a CDR3 of 15 amino acids. Just CDR3 DNA is preserved here, 45 bases in frame from base 1. CDR1 and CDR2, looked up from the germline V gene, are SGHRS and YFSETQ. TCR beta VDJ combination and CDR3 sequence profiling used genomic DNA as the template. An Illumina HiSeq 2000 was the platform used for TCR repertoire sequencing. The original methods were these. Repertoires were assessed using TRBV/TRBJ rearrangement plots, CDR3 size and DJ length profiles, and Simpson's diversity index. Whichever DNA sequence was most abundant in the deep sequencing data was defined as the immunodominant clone. CDR3 amino acid sequences were checked for sharing between subjects and were compared against published repertoires and the VDJdb database. TCRdb's own reprocessing of the public reads used fastp at Q25 and MiXCR and kept productive beta chains. Every entry covers one CDR3 protein and lists the most common genes and DNA from its rows. The V and J calls come from TCRdb's annotation, not from the publication. The sample table lists about 190,000 distinct CDR3 sequences, around 47% of them with a count of one. The ten largest clones represent 9.7% of the sample.

The data were taken from a study of CD8+CD57+ T cells in acquired aplastic anemia (dated by TCRdb to the late 2010s). Regarding the study in general: Extracted DNA from sorted CD4+ and CD8+ cells averaged 3.2 ug, ranging from roughly 0.2 to 30 ug. CD8+CD57+ expansion was defined as frequency above the mean frequency observed in healthy subjects.

The paper as a whole reports these results and caveats: No significant difference in CD8+ Simpson's diversity was found between patients and healthy controls (P=0.060). Although twenty-nine CD8+ CDR3 sequences were shared by patients and controls, these sequences appeared highly expressed in patients and within the immunodominant clones of patients.

The origin of this receptor is a human donor with aplastic anemia. The chain employs TRBV5-1 and TRBJ2-2; 7 bases in the middle match TRBD1. Sequencing was done on a sample of sorted CD4+, CD8+, or CD8+CD57+ T cells (not recorded which) from PBMCs. The CDR3: CASSLGTGDTGELFF. The DNA sequence is TGCGCCAGCAGCTTGGGGACAGGAGACACCGGGGAGTTGTTTTTT.